A single sample gave rise to the 13 T cell receptor beta chains below, sequenced in a study of early T cells in non-severe SARS-CoV-2 infection. TCRdb called the 5' RACE reads again in MiXCR, with one record for every CDR3 protein. This sample has nearly 80,000 distinct CDR3 sequences; 13% occur once, and the top ten carry around 1.1%. The sequencing sample was made of whole blood. These receptors were obtained from an adult who was a healthcare worker with PCR-confirmed SARS-CoV-2 infection or an uninfected control (not recorded which).

This chain links TRBV29-1 with TRBJ1-2; the D gene is possibly TRBD1 (6 bases). With 4 bases removed from V and 2 bases from J, the gap between germline ends came to 11 bases. The germline CDR1 and CDR2 sequences are SQVTM and ANQGSEA. The CDR3 contains 13 residues. This CDR3 is CSVGTGWNYGYTF. For the CDR3, the DNA is TGCAGCGTTGGTACAGGGTGGAACTATGGCTACACCTTC.

This clonotype occurred many times. The chain joins TRBV10-2 to TRBJ2-7, with D tentatively TRBD2 (6 bases). The CDR3 is made up of 13 amino acids. Germline V CDR1 and CDR2: WSHSY, SAAADI. V lost 8 bases, J lost 1 base, and 12 bases lay in between. In DNA form, the CDR3 reads TGCGCCAGCCTGGAGGGATTTTCCTACGAGCAGTACTTC. It yields the protein CASLEGFSYEQYF.

The genes are TRBV7-2 and TRBJ2-7; TRBD1 might be the D (5 bases). CDR1 is SGHTA, CDR2 FQGNSA, per germline. The CDR3 length is 15 residues. V was clipped by 1 base and J by 4 bases, with 14 bases between them. For the CDR3, the DNA is TGTGCCAGCAGCTTAGAGGGCCAGGGTCTATACGAGCAGTACTTC. Translating gives CASSLEGQGLYEQYF.

Many counts were recorded for this clonotype. The rearrangement joins TRBV6-6 to TRBJ1-2; 7 nucleotides align to TRBD1. V trimming: 6 bases; J trimming: 5 bases; junction bases outside the gene matches: 9. Germline V gives CDR1 MNHNY, CDR2 SVGAGI (reference sequence). The CDR3 runs 14 residues. The CDR3 here is CASRPGTEAYGYTF. DNA for the CDR3: TGTGCCAGCAGGCCCGGGACAGAAGCTTATGGCTACACCTTC.

The genes are TRBV29-1 and TRBJ2-1, with 11 bases matching TRBD2. Germline V gene data show CDR1 as SQVTM and CDR2 as ANQGSEA. V gave up 1 base and J gave up 3 bases; unmatched junction bases: 2. This CDR3 is 15 amino acids long. The CDR3 sequence is CSVEVAGGYYNEQFF. The DNA of the CDR3 is TGCAGCGTTGAAGTAGCGGGAGGGTACTACAATGAGCAGTTCTTC.

This clonotype was picked up many times. The J gene is TRBJ2-3, the V gene TRBV6-1, with TRBD2 as a possible D gene (6 bases). V lost 7 bases and J lost 6, with 17 bases in between. Germline V lookup: CDR1 MNHNS, CDR2 SASEGT. The CDR3 spans 14 residues. Written as DNA, the CDR3 is TGTGCCAGCACCGAACGCCTAGCGATCGATACGCAGTATTTT. Its protein product is CASTERLAIDTQYF.

This clonotype was recorded at least ten times. The chain couples TRBV12-3 or TRBV12-4 to TRBJ1-2; 7 nucleotides line up with TRBD1. The CDR3 is made up of 14 amino acids. The junction had 2 bases not matched to a gene; V was cut back by 4 bases and J by 0 bases. CDR3 amino acids: CASSSTGTNYGYTF. CDR3 nucleotides: TGTGCCAGCAGTTCGACAGGGACTAACTATGGCTACACCTTC.

The V gene is TRBV20-1, the J gene TRBJ2-7; D remains unclear. Germline V CDR1 and CDR2: DFQATT, SNEGSKA (reference sequence). V lost 6 bases and J lost 0, with 9 bases in between. The CDR3 runs 12 residues. The CDR3 is CSAPDASYEQYF. CDR3 DNA: TGCAGTGCGCCGGACGCCTCCTACGAGCAGTACTTC.

This clonotype turned up a few times. The genes are TRBV7-9 and TRBJ1-4; unclear D gene. Between the trimmed V and J ends, which lost 1 base and 0 bases, there was a span of 6 bases. Per germline, CDR1 SEHNR and CDR2 FQNEAQ (reference sequence). The CDR3 length is 15 residues. The CDR3 region is CASSLGAATNEKLFF. CDR3 nucleotide sequence: TGTGCCAGCAGCTTAGGGGCAGCAACTAATGAAAAACTGTTTTTT. Full variable domain (remainder filled in from reference TRBV7-9 and TRBJ1-4): DTGVSQNPRHKITKRGQNVTFRCDPISEHNRLYWYRQTLGQGPEFLTYFQNEAQLEKSRLLSDRFSAERPKGSFSTLEIQRTEQGDSAMYLCASSLGAATNEKLFFGSGTQLSVL.

In its sample, this clonotype was seen many times. The chain couples TRBV7-2 to TRBJ1-1; possibly TRBD1 for D (6 bases). The V gene's germline CDR1 is SGHTA and CDR2 FQGNSA. This CDR3 is built from 15 residues. Trimming pared 2 bases from V and 0 bases from J, leaving 10 bases between. The CDR3 protein is CASSLQGQLNTEAFF. CDR3 nucleotides: TGTGCCAGCAGCTTACAAGGACAGTTGAACACTGAAGCTTTCTTT.

The chain is built from TRBV12-3 or TRBV12-4 and TRBJ1-1, with D uncertain. Trimming took 6 bases from V and 10 from J, leaving 9 bases between them. The CDR3 covers 10 residues. In DNA, the CDR3 is TGTGCCAGCAGCCTGCAATCAGCTTTCTTT. Amino acids: CASSLQSAFF.

This clonotype has just a few counts. This chain joins TRBV13 and TRBJ2-1, with TRBD2 identical over 9 bases. The J segment lost 12 bases and the V segment lost 6 bases, leaving 9 bases of the junction unmatched. Germline V gene sequence: CDR1 PRHDT, CDR2 FYEKMQ (reference sequence). CDR3 length: 13 residues. DNA for the CDR3: TGTGCCAGCAGTCCAACGGGACTAGCCTCGCAGTTCTTC. This sequence encodes CASSPTGLASQFF.

A few counts support this clonotype. The gene calls are TRBV20-1 and TRBJ1-1; a weak D match, TRBD1 (5 bases). From germline, CDR1 is DFQATT and CDR2 SNEGSKA (reference sequence). With 6 bases removed from V and 1 base from J, the gap between germline ends came to 9 bases. The CDR3 has 12 residues. In DNA form, the CDR3 reads TGCAGTGCCAATGACAGGAACACTGAAGCTTTCTTT. This encodes CSANDRNTEAFF.